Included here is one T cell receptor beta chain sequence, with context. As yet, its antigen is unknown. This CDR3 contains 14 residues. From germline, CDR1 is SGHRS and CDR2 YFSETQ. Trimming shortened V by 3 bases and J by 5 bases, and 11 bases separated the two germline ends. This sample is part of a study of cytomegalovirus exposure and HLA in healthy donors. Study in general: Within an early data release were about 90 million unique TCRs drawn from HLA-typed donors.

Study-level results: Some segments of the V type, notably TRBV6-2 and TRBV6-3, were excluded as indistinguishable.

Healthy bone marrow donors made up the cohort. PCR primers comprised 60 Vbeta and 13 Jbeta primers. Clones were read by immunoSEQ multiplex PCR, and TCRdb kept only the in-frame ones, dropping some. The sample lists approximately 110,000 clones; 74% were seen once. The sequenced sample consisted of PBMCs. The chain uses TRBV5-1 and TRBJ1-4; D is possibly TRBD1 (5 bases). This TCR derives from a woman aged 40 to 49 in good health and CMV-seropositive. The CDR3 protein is CASSSGDGNEKLFF. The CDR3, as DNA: TGCGCCAGCAGCTCGGGGGACGGAAATGAAAAACTGTTTTTT.